The 17 T cell receptor beta chains presented below share a single source sample, sequenced in a study of T cell responses to AZD1222 COVID-19 vaccine. The table came from immunoSEQ multiplex PCR; TCRdb's copy has only in-frame clones and leaves some out. The profile shows roughly 66,000 clones, around 89% of them singletons. The sequencing used peripheral blood, collected 28 days after the second dose of the MenACWY control vaccine. The source of these receptors is an adult who received the MenACWY meningococcal vaccine as a control.

V gene TRBV18 combines with J gene TRBJ2-1; tentative D call: TRBD1 (5 bases). Germline V gene lookup returns CDR1 KGHSH and CDR2 LQKENI. The CDR3 loop spans 14 amino acids. Trimming cost V 0 bases and J 6 bases, with 9 bases left between them. The CDR3 loop reads CASSPPRVPNEQFF. The DNA for the CDR3 is TGTGCCAGCTCACCACCCAGGGTCCCCAATGAGCAGTTCTTC.

The chain employs TRBV6-5 and TRBJ1-3, with a weak D call TRBD1 (5 bases). The CDR3 has 13 amino acids. V was clipped by 8 bases and J by 3 bases, with 11 bases between them. CDR1 MNHEY and CDR2 SVGAGI come from the germline V gene. The CDR3 reads CASRRVDGNTIYF. Written as DNA, the CDR3 is TGTGCCAGCCGCAGGGTGGATGGAAACACCATATATTTT.

The rearrangement links TRBV6-2 or TRBV6-3 to TRBJ1-3; no definite D call. Trimming left V 4 bases short and J 4 bases short, with 8 bases between. This CDR3 is built from 13 residues. The germline V gene has CDR1 MNHEY and CDR2 SVGEGT. This CDR3 reads CASSWGYGNTIYF. CDR3 nucleotide sequence: TGTGCCAGCAGTTGGGGATACGGAAACACCATATATTTT.

The rearrangement joins TRBV28 to TRBJ1-2; TRBD1 matches at 7 bases. V lost 6 bases and J lost 8; bases outside the gene matches: 12. The CDR3 has 14 residues. Germline assignment: CDR1 MDHEN and CDR2 SYDVKM. The CDR3 DNA is TGTGCCAGCAGGACTAACCGACAGGGCTGGGGCTACACCTTC. Encoded protein: CASRTNRQGWGYTF.

This clone was found a few times. This chain connects TRBV15 to TRBJ2-1; D tentatively reads TRBD1 or TRBD2 (5 bases each). The germline gives CDR1 LNHNV, CDR2 YYDKDF (reference sequence). This CDR3 is built from 15 residues. Trimming shortened V by 2 bases and J by 7 bases, and 15 bases separated the two germline ends. CDR3 nucleotide sequence: TGTGCCACCAGCAGAAGGCAGGGAGTATGGAATGAGCAGTTCTTC. Residues: CATSRRQGVWNEQFF.

The chain couples TRBV25-1 to TRBJ1-3, with D uncertain. Deletions cut 1 base from V and 5 bases from J, with 6 bases between. The CDR3 consists of 13 residues. Germline loops: CDR1 MGHDK, CDR2 SYGVNS. CDR3 in amino acids: CASSEFRRNTIYF. In nucleotides, the CDR3 is TGTGCCAGCAGTGAATTTCGGCGAAACACCATATATTTT.

The chain carries TRBV9 and TRBJ2-6; D ambiguous. The CDR3 spans 16 residues. Between the trimmed V and J ends, which lost 7 bases and 0 bases, there was a span of 14 bases. Germline CDR1 is SGDLS and CDR2 is YYNGEE. The CDR3 coding sequence is TGTGCCAGCGGCGGCTCACTTCACTCTGGGGCCAACGTCCTGACTTTC. Translating it yields CASGGSLHSGANVLTF.

The chain is built from TRBV28 and TRBJ1-2, with D unclear. The V end lost 6 bases, the J end lost 0 bases, and 8 bases lay between the germline ends. Germline values: CDR1 MDHEN, CDR2 SYDVKM. The length of the CDR3 is 13 residues. The CDR3 nucleotides read TGTGCCAGCAGGTATGGGACTAACTATGGCTACACCTTC. Protein sequence: CASRYGTNYGYTF.

V and J are TRBV30 and TRBJ2-7; 10 bases fit TRBD2. The CDR3 runs 15 residues. J lost 1 base, V lost 2 bases, and 5 bases had no gene match. From germline, CDR1 is GTSNPN and CDR2 SVGIG (reference sequence). The CDR3 is CAWSSGTSASYEQYF. Written as DNA, the CDR3 is TGTGCCTGGAGTTCCGGGACTAGCGCGTCCTACGAGCAGTACTTC.

In nucleotides, the CDR3 is TGCGCCAGCAGCCAAGATCCCCGCGGGGGGGCTAATGAAAAACTGTTTTTT. This translates into CASSQDPRGGANEKLFF. This rearrangement joins TRBV4-3 to TRBJ1-4; D is perhaps TRBD1 (5 bases). Germline CDR1 and CDR2: LGHNA and YSLEER. Trimming cost V 0 bases and J 3 bases, with 14 bases left between them. This CDR3 spans 17 amino acids.

This sequence joins TRBV2 and TRBJ1-1; no firm D call. The CDR3 loop spans 15 amino acids. Germline assignment: CDR1 SNHLY and CDR2 FYNNEI. The V and J ends lost 6 bases and 0 bases respectively, with 14 bases between them. Here the CDR3 DNA reads TGTGCCAGCAGGGACGGTCGTCTAATGAACACTGAAGCTTTCTTT. It encodes CASRDGRLMNTEAFF.

This chain links TRBV9 with TRBJ1-6; D is undetermined. Germline V gene sequence: CDR1 SGDLS, CDR2 YYNGEE. The CDR3 consists of 15 residues. Between the trimmed V and J ends, which lost 2 bases and 10 bases, there was a span of 16 bases. CDR3 bases: TGTGCCAGCAGCGTGTCCGGGAACTCGGGATCACCCCTCCACTTT. It specifies CASSVSGNSGSPLHF.

The chain carries TRBV6-5 and TRBJ1-6; TRBD1 is a possible D gene (5 bases). V lost 8 bases, J lost 3 bases, and 14 bases lay in between. This CDR3 comprises 15 residues. The germline CDR1 and CDR2 sequences are MNHEY and SVGAGI. The CDR3 DNA follows: TGTGCCAGCCTGGCAGGGTTATTCTATAATTCACCCCTCCACTTT. Protein sequence: CASLAGLFYNSPLHF.

The CDR3 bases are TGTGCCAGCAGCTTCCGTAGCGGGAGCGGGGAGCTGTTTTTT. Encoded protein: CASSFRSGSGELFF. The chain recombines TRBV11-3 with TRBJ2-2; 9 bases align to TRBD2. V lost 3 bases and J lost 7; bases outside the gene matches: 3. CDR1 and CDR2 from the germline V gene are SGHNT and YENEEA. This CDR3 region has 14 residues. Full variable domain (missing parts from reference TRBV11-3 and TRBJ2-2): EAGVVQSPRYKIIEKKQPVAFWCNPISGHNTLYWYLQNLGQGPELLIRYENEEAVDDSQLPKDRFSAERLKGVDSTLKIQPAELGDSAVYLCASSFRSGSGELFFGEGSRLTVL.

The genes are TRBV19 and TRBJ2-1, with 7 positions matching TRBD1. Germline V gene lookup returns CDR1 LNHDA and CDR2 SQIVND (reference sequence). The CDR3 is made up of 15 amino acids. Trimming removed 6 bases from V and 1 base from J; junction bases left unmatched: 6. CDR3: CASSDRAWSYNEQFF. In DNA form, the CDR3 reads TGTGCCAGTAGCGACAGGGCCTGGTCCTACAATGAGCAGTTCTTC.

This clone was seen a single time. The chain uses TRBV3-1 (or the pseudogene TRBV3-2) and TRBJ2-3; 9 bases align to TRBD1. Trimming took 2 bases from V and 4 from J; bases not matched to a gene: 7. The germline V gene encodes CDR1 LGHDT and CDR2 YNNKEL (reference sequence). The CDR3 runs to 16 residues. CDR3 in DNA: TGTGCCAGCAGCCAAATGAACAGGGGGCGGGCAGATACGCAGTATTTT. This encodes CASSQMNRGRADTQYF.

V and J are TRBV30 and TRBJ2-1; perhaps TRBD1 as D (5 bases). The CDR3 is 12 residues long. V was shortened by 4 bases and J by 8 bases, with 12 bases between the two germline ends. Germline values: CDR1 GTSNPN, CDR2 SVGIG (reference sequence). The CDR3 DNA reads TGTGCCTGGACCTCAGGGTCCGATGAGCAGTTCTTC. This codes for CAWTSGSDEQFF.